These 30 T cell receptor beta chains were sequenced from one sample in a study of PD-1 blockade in mismatch repair-deficient tumors. This table comes from immunoSEQ multiplex PCR, and its TCRdb copy is limited to in-frame clones, with some not included. The sample includes 95,000 to 150,000 clones, 70% to 90% seen only once; the top ten take approximately 13%. Specimen: peripheral blood, collected 44 weeks after starting pembrolizumab. The receptors stem from an adult with mismatch repair-deficient cancer.

The CDR3: CASSEGGLNTEAFF. Written as DNA, the CDR3 is TGTGCCAGCAGTGAGGGGGGCCTGAACACTGAAGCTTTCTTT. The chain uses TRBV2 and TRBJ1-1; D is possibly TRBD1 (6 bases). Trimming stripped 3 bases from V and 0 bases from J, with 8 bases between. There are 14 residues in the CDR3. The germline V gene encodes CDR1 SNHLY and CDR2 FYNNEI.

This chain's CDR3 is CASIPTGHYANTGELFF. The CDR3 DNA sequence: TGTGCCAGTATCCCAACGGGCCACTACGCGAACACCGGGGAGCTGTTTTTT. The chain has TRBV19 and TRBJ2-2; D is uncertain. The V gene's germline CDR1 is LNHDA and CDR2 SQIVND (reference sequence). The V and J ends lost 7 bases and 0 bases respectively, with 18 bases between them. The CDR3 has 17 residues.

The rearrangement links TRBV6-4 to TRBJ1-4; 8 bases match TRBD1. J was trimmed by 5 bases and V by 8 bases; bases with no gene match: 1. This CDR3 region has 12 residues. Germline loops: CDR1 MRHNA, CDR2 SNTAGT. This CDR3 reads CASQGANEKLFF. DNA for the CDR3: TGTGCCAGCCAGGGGGCCAATGAAAAACTGTTTTTT.

V usage is TRBV21-1 and J usage is TRBJ1-5. TRBV21-1 is termed a pseudogene. This CDR3 spans 17 amino acids. The CDR3 DNA is TGTGCCAGCAGCAAAGTGGACCGGATTTATAGCAATCAGCCCCAGCATTTT. It translates to CASSKVDRIYSNQPQHF.

This clone came up once. V and J are TRBV4-1 and TRBJ2-6; 9 bases match TRBD1. This CDR3 comprises 17 residues. CDR1 MGHRA and CDR2 YSYEKL come from the germline V gene. The V and J ends lost 2 bases and 1 base, in that order; junction bases with no gene match: 3. As DNA, the CDR3 is TGCGCCAGCAGCCAACCCGGACAGGGGTCTGGGGCCAACGTCCTGACTTTC. Translated, it gives CASSQPGQGSGANVLTF.

V and J are TRBV12-5 and TRBJ1-2; 7 nucleotides agree with TRBD1. The length of the CDR3 is 14 residues. The V gene end was trimmed by 2 bases and the J gene end by 5 bases; junction bases not matched to a gene: 5. The germline V gene has CDR1 LGHNT and CDR2 FRNRAP. The chain's CDR3 is CASGLSGTAYGYTF. As DNA, the CDR3 is TGTGCTAGTGGTTTGAGCGGGACAGCTTATGGCTACACCTTC. The full variable domain, completed using reference TRBV12-5 and TRBJ1-2, is DARVTQTPRHKVTEMGQEVTMRCQPILGHNTVFWYRQTMMQGLELLAYFRNRAPLDDSGMPKDRFSAEMPDATLATLKIQPSEPRDSAVYFCASGLSGTAYGYTFGSGTRLTVV.

This rearrangement joins TRBV10-3 to TRBJ2-3; TRBD2 aligns across 9 bases. After removal of 6 bases from V and 0 bases from J, the junction contained 10 bases not matched to a gene. The CDR3 is 17 residues long. The germline V gene encodes CDR1 ENHRY and CDR2 SYGVKD. As DNA, the CDR3 is TGTGCCATCAGCCGGAGCGGCGGGGGGGCTAGCACAGATACGCAGTATTTT. Its protein is CAISRSGGGASTDTQYF.

The rearrangement joins TRBV29-1 to TRBJ2-5, with 7 bases identical to TRBD1. The V gene end was trimmed by 4 bases and the J gene end by 5 bases; junction bases not matched to a gene: 13. The CDR3 has 15 amino acids. Germline values: CDR1 SQVTM, CDR2 ANQGSEA. Here the CDR3 DNA reads TGCAGCGTTGTGCCCCCGACAGGGTCTGGGGAGACCCAGTACTTC. Protein sequence: CSVVPPTGSGETQYF.

The rearrangement links TRBV5-4 to TRBJ2-7; 8 bases are shared with TRBD1. The CDR3 covers 14 residues. The V gene's germline CDR1 is SGHNT and CDR2 YYREEE (reference sequence). V gave up 4 bases and J gave up 2 bases; unmatched junction bases: 5. CDR3 protein: CASSIGQGAYEQYF. CDR3 DNA: TGTGCCAGCAGCATAGGACAGGGAGCCTACGAGCAGTACTTC. Drawing the rest from reference TRBV5-4 and TRBJ2-7, the complete variable domain is ETGVTQSPTHLIKTRGQQVTLRCSSQSGHNTVSWYQQALGQGPQFIFQYYREEENGRGNFPPRFSGLQFPNYSSELNVNALELDDSALYLCASSIGQGAYEQYFGPGTRLTVT.

This chain connects TRBV27 to TRBJ1-2; 8 bases map to TRBD1. Germline CDR1 reads MNHEY; CDR2 reads SMNVEV (reference sequence). The CDR3 totals 14 residues. The V and J ends lost 4 bases and 0 bases, in that order; junction bases with no gene match: 1. The CDR3 sequence is CASSWTGTNYGYTF. CDR3 sequence (DNA): TGTGCCAGCAGTTGGACAGGGACTAACTATGGCTACACCTTC.

The rearrangement uses TRBV6-5 and TRBJ1-4; no reliable D call. The germline V gene encodes CDR1 MNHEY and CDR2 SVGAGI. This CDR3 contains 13 residues. The V end was cut by 7 bases, the J end by 8 bases, with 14 bases between. The CDR3 reads CASTQRAGEKLFF. CDR3 DNA: TGTGCCAGCACTCAACGGGCAGGCGAAAAACTGTTTTTT.

This clone was seen repeatedly, ten times or more. This chain uses TRBV30 with TRBJ1-2; D remains ambiguous. The CDR3 is 15 amino acids. Germline V gene sequence: CDR1 GTSNPN, CDR2 SVGIG (reference sequence). Between the trimmed V and J ends, which lost 2 bases and 7 bases, there was a span of 20 bases. CDR3 nucleotide sequence: TGTGCCTGGAGTCGAGCGGCGTCGGGTCAGAGTGGCTACACCTTC. Its protein product is CAWSRAASGQSGYTF.

This sequence joins TRBV5-4 and TRBJ2-7, with 12 bases that match TRBD2. Germline trimming cut 3 bases from V and 4 bases from J; bases unmatched to any gene: 8. The CDR3 has 16 amino acids. In germline, CDR1 is SGHNT, CDR2 YYREEE (reference sequence). Here the CDR3 reads CASSSTSGRGGYEQYF. The CDR3 region has the DNA TGTGCCAGCAGCTCGACTAGCGGGAGAGGGGGATACGAGCAGTACTTC.

This chain joins TRBV25-1 and TRBJ1-1; D not certain. CDR1 is MGHDK, CDR2 SYGVNS, per germline. The CDR3 covers 14 residues. With 3 bases removed from V and 6 bases from J, the gap between germline ends came to 14 bases. CDR3: CASSDLTRRAEAFF. DNA of the CDR3: TGTGCCAGCAGTGACCTAACCCGTCGGGCTGAAGCTTTCTTT.

This clone showed up just a few times. This sequence joins TRBV4-2 and TRBJ2-2; no clear D. Looked up from germline, CDR1 is LGHNA and CDR2 is YNFKEQ. Between the trimmed V and J ends, which lost 0 bases and 2 bases, there was a span of 10 bases. The CDR3 length is 16 residues. CDR3 residues: CASSQEHNLNTGELFF. The CDR3 region has the DNA TGTGCCAGCAGCCAAGAACACAACCTCAACACCGGGGAGCTGTTTTTT.

The genes are TRBV7-8 and TRBJ1-5; D unresolved. In germline, CDR1 is SGHVS, CDR2 FQNEAQ. Trimming took off 3 bases at V and 7 bases at J, with 19 bases between the two ends. The CDR3 runs to 16 residues. CDR3 sequence (DNA): TGTGCCAGCAGCTTGTATGGCCCCCAATCTCGGCAGCCCCAGCATTTT. Translated: CASSLYGPQSRQPQHF.

The table lists this clone with a count of one. The chain employs TRBV2 and TRBJ1-2; D gene uncertain. There are 12 residues in the CDR3. Per the germline V gene, CDR1 is SNHLY and CDR2 is FYNNEI. V was clipped by 7 bases and J by 4 bases, with 10 bases between them. The CDR3 protein is CASNIGGYGYTF. Written as DNA, the CDR3 is TGTGCCAGCAACATTGGTGGCTATGGCTACACCTTC.

The sample holds one count of this clone. This chain uses TRBV7-9 with TRBJ1-1, with D perhaps TRBD1 (5 bases). The CDR3 totals 19 residues. CDR1 and CDR2 from the germline V gene are SEHNR and FQNEAQ (reference sequence). V gave up 5 bases and J gave up 0 bases, with 25 bases separating them. DNA of the CDR3: TGTGCCAGCAGCCTAACCCCCGGCAGGGTGAGGAGGATGAACACTGAAGCTTTCTTT. Translation gives CASSLTPGRVRRMNTEAFF.

The chain carries TRBV28 and TRBJ2-3, with 9 bases aligning to TRBD2. Germline lookup yields CDR1 MDHEN and CDR2 SYDVKM. This CDR3 has 14 residues. Trimming at V came to 2 bases and at J to 10 bases, leaving 7 bases not matched to a gene. The CDR3 DNA reads as TGTGCCAGCAGTTTACCTAGCGGGATTAGGCCGCAGTATTTT. Its protein product is CASSLPSGIRPQYF. The whole variable domain, remainder taken from reference TRBV28 and TRBJ2-3, is DVKVTQSSRYLVKRTGEKVFLECVQDMDHENMFWYRQDPGLGLRLIYFSYDVKMKEKGDIPEGYSVSREKKERFSLILESASTNQTSMYLCASSLPSGIRPQYFGPGTRLTVL.

V is TRBV19 and J is TRBJ1-4; perhaps TRBD1 as D (5 bases). This CDR3 is built from 16 residues. Germline CDR1 and CDR2: LNHDA and SQIVND (reference sequence). V was pared by 10 bases and J by 0 bases, with 18 bases between. In nucleotides, the CDR3 is TGTGCCACTAAACCGGGACCAGGAGCAACTAATGAAAAACTGTTTTTT. It translates to CATKPGPGATNEKLFF.

The chain carries TRBV7-2 and TRBJ2-7; TRBD2 matches at 7 bases. Germline CDR1 and CDR2: SGHTA and FQGNSA. V lost 3 bases to trimming and J lost 4 bases; unmatched junction nucleotides: 3. This CDR3 is 13 amino acids long. The CDR3 region is CASSFGREYEQYF. In DNA, the CDR3 is TGTGCCAGCAGCTTCGGGCGGGAGTACGAGCAGTACTTC.

V gene TRBV10-3 combines with J gene TRBJ2-1; D gene ambiguous. The CDR3 sequence is 13 residues long. In germline, CDR1 is ENHRY, CDR2 SYGVKD. With 4 bases removed from V and 2 bases from J, the gap between germline ends came to 6 bases. DNA of the CDR3: TGTGCCATCAGTGTCCGACCCTACAATGAGCAGTTCTTC. This translates into CAISVRPYNEQFF.

The V and J genes are TRBV4-2 and TRBJ2-2; D gene uncertain. Germline V gene lookup returns CDR1 LGHNA and CDR2 YNFKEQ. V was cut by 5 bases and J by 4 bases, with 2 bases left in between. This CDR3 spans 11 amino acids. This CDR3 is CASSSTGELFF. CDR3 nucleotides: TGTGCCAGCAGCAGCACCGGGGAGCTGTTTTTT.

This chain connects TRBV10-2 to TRBJ2-1; D not resolved. Germline V lookup: CDR1 WSHSY, CDR2 SAAADI. V lost 5 bases to trimming and J lost 0 bases, with 11 bases between them. This CDR3 spans 15 amino acids. CDR3 bases: TGCGCCAGCAGTCCGACCTCCAGCTCCTACAATGAGCAGTTCTTC. Translated: CASSPTSSSYNEQFF.

The rearrangement uses TRBV15 and TRBJ2-2; TRBD2 matches at 9 bases. Germline V gene data show CDR1 as LNHNV and CDR2 as YYDKDF (reference sequence). The CDR3 totals 17 residues. Trimming removed 5 bases from V and 6 bases from J; junction bases left unmatched: 13. The CDR3: CATSGLIAGVPAGELFF. The DNA of the CDR3 is TGTGCCACCAGCGGATTAATAGCGGGAGTTCCCGCCGGGGAGCTGTTTTTT.

This clone was counted between two and nine times. CDR3 DNA: TGCAGCGTTGAACCAAGCGGGATAGAGACCCAGTACTTC. As protein: CSVEPSGIETQYF. The chain uses TRBV29-1 and TRBJ2-5, with 7 nucleotides matching TRBD2. Losses at the gene ends were 2 bases for V and 4 bases for J; bases not matched to a gene: 4. Per the germline V gene, CDR1 is SQVTM and CDR2 is ANQGSEA. This CDR3 has 13 amino acids.

This chain joins TRBV10-3 and TRBJ2-1; 7 nucleotides line up with TRBD2. Germline V CDR1 and CDR2: ENHRY, SYGVKD. Trimming took 8 bases from V and 7 from J; bases not matched to a gene: 17. The CDR3 sequence is 16 residues long. CDR3 nucleotides: TGTGCCATCCATCAGCTCGGTGGGAGGGCGGAGAATGAGCAGTTCTTC. Translation gives CAIHQLGGRAENEQFF.

The chain combines TRBV5-6 with TRBJ2-7, with 7 bases that match TRBD1. The CDR3 is 14 amino acids. J was trimmed by 2 bases and V by 3 bases; bases with no gene match: 5. Germline lookup yields CDR1 SGHDT and CDR2 YYEEEE. The CDR3 sequence: CASSWGTETYEQYF. CDR3 nucleotide sequence: TGTGCCAGCAGCTGGGGGACAGAGACCTACGAGCAGTACTTC.

The chain couples TRBV19 to TRBJ2-3; D gene unclear. Deletions cut 7 bases from V and 2 bases from J, with 13 bases between. The CDR3 loop spans 14 amino acids. The germline V gene encodes CDR1 LNHDA and CDR2 SQIVND (reference sequence). The CDR3 spells CASKPSVTTDTQYF. The CDR3 DNA is TGTGCCAGTAAGCCGTCCGTTACCACAGATACGCAGTATTTT. Full variable domain (missing parts from reference TRBV19 and TRBJ2-3): DGGITQSPKYLFRKEGQNVTLSCEQNLNHDAMYWYRQDPGQGLRLIYYSQIVNDFQKGDIAEGYSVSREKKESFPLTVTSAQKNPTAFYLCASKPSVTTDTQYFGPGTRLTVL.

The J gene is TRBJ1-4, the V gene TRBV28, with D possibly matching TRBD1 (5 bases). Germline CDR1 is MDHEN and CDR2 is SYDVKM. The CDR3 loop spans 17 amino acids. Trimming cost V 6 bases and J 4 bases, with 21 bases left between them. The chain's CDR3 is CASRPMTSGGINEKLFF. CDR3 nucleotide sequence: TGTGCCAGCAGACCGATGACTTCGGGGGGAATTAATGAAAAACTGTTTTTT. Supplemented by reference TRBV28 and TRBJ1-4, the full variable domain reads DVKVTQSSRYLVKRTGEKVFLECVQDMDHENMFWYRQDPGLGLRLIYFSYDVKMKEKGDIPEGYSVSREKKERFSLILESASTNQTSMYLCASRPMTSGGINEKLFFGSGTQLSVL.